A selection of T cell receptor beta chains follows, all from one sample in a study of T cell responses to AZD1222 COVID-19 vaccine. Clones were read by immunoSEQ multiplex PCR, and TCRdb kept only the in-frame ones, dropping some. The table records 150,000 or so clones, under 95% of them present only once. The sequencing used peripheral blood, collected on day 0 of AZD1222 vaccination. These receptors were taken from an adult in good health. The CDR3 runs from the conserved cysteine through the conserved F or W. Fields, in order: J gene, V gene, D gene, CDR3 protein. D genes are given only for firm matches.

J: TRBJ1-5; V: TRBV19; D: NA; CDR3: CASSIAHGTASNQPQHF
J: TRBJ1-5; V: TRBV4-2; D: TRBD1; CDR3: CASSPGQGHSNQPQHF
J: TRBJ2-2; V: TRBV14; D: NA; CDR3: CASSLLLSAGELFF
J: TRBJ1-2; V: TRBV5-1; D: NA; CDR3: CASSLANYGYTF
J: TRBJ1-6; V: TRBV3-1/TRBV3-2; D: NA; CDR3: CASSQGRNSPLHF
J: TRBJ2-7; V: TRBV27; D: NA; CDR3: CASSFGPRAYEQYF
J: TRBJ2-7; V: TRBV5-8; D: NA; CDR3: CASTLKRPPPYEQYF
J: TRBJ1-2; V: TRBV3-1/TRBV3-2; D: TRBD1; CDR3: CASSPPRTGLDYGYTF
J: TRBJ2-7; V: TRBV18; D: NA; CDR3: CASSPRISSYEQYF
J: TRBJ1-3; V: TRBV28; D: NA; CDR3: CASSFPGVRAGNTIYF
J: TRBJ1-2; V: TRBV18; D: NA; CDR3: CASSPNPGRALTF
J: TRBJ1-1; V: TRBV9; D: TRBD1; CDR3: CASSGRLENRGLEAFF
J: TRBJ2-5; V: TRBV7-2; D: NA; CDR3: CASSLQRQETQYF
J: TRBJ2-2; V: TRBV19; D: NA; CDR3: CASTGPIYTGELFF
J: TRBJ2-7; V: TRBV6-5; D: TRBD1; CDR3: CASIGTASYEQYF
J: TRBJ1-6; V: TRBV3-1/TRBV3-2; D: NA; CDR3: CASSRSGNSPLHF
J: TRBJ2-3; V: TRBV10-1; D: NA; CDR3: CASSESKTGTDTQYF
J: TRBJ2-2; V: TRBV2; D: NA; CDR3: CASMGQTTGELFF
J: TRBJ1-3; V: TRBV28; D: NA; CDR3: CASSLGGGFGNTIYF
J: TRBJ1-1; V: TRBV25-1; D: TRBD1; CDR3: CASSEYGPGGTEAFF
J: TRBJ1-3; V: TRBV24-1; D: TRBD1; CDR3: CATSESTGGSGNTIYF
J: TRBJ2-7; V: TRBV4-1; D: NA; CDR3: CASSQVTDGSYEQYF
J: TRBJ1-2; V: TRBV4-3; D: NA; CDR3: CASSPMLGVSGYTF
J: TRBJ2-2; V: TRBV4-2; D: NA; CDR3: CASSQERLRELFF
J: TRBJ2-3; V: TRBV10-3; D: NA; CDR3: CAISEARGGNTDTQYF
J: TRBJ1-1; V: TRBV10-3; D: TRBD1; CDR3: CAISYRGLGTEAFF
J: TRBJ2-7; V: TRBV15; D: NA; CDR3: CATSKSTGDEQYF
J: TRBJ1-2; V: TRBV6-5; D: NA; CDR3: CASAVYGGYTF
J: TRBJ2-5; V: TRBV5-1; D: NA; CDR3: CASSFAHRETQYF
J: TRBJ1-1; V: TRBV3-1/TRBV3-2; D: NA; CDR3: CASSQDRGGNTEAFF
J: TRBJ2-5; V: TRBV5-1; D: TRBD1; CDR3: CASSSSIDRVETQYF
J: TRBJ1-1; V: TRBV12-3/TRBV12-4; D: NA; CDR3: CASSLLKDTEAFF
J: TRBJ1-2; V: TRBV27; D: NA; CDR3: CASSLGWGLIYGYTF
J: TRBJ2-2; V: TRBV5-3; D: NA; CDR3: CARSYRASYTGELFF
J: TRBJ1-1; V: TRBV19; D: NA; CDR3: CASSIGVMEAFF
J: TRBJ2-5; V: TRBV7-2; D: NA; CDR3: CASSIKGGTQYF
J: TRBJ2-1; V: TRBV5-1; D: NA; CDR3: CASKSAYNEQFF
J: TRBJ2-7; V: TRBV2; D: NA; CDR3: CASSVGYEQYF
J: TRBJ2-7; V: TRBV5-6; D: NA; CDR3: CASSPGPSRLYEQYF
J: TRBJ1-1; V: TRBV6-6; D: TRBD1; CDR3: CASSGTGDHTEAFF
J: TRBJ2-1; V: TRBV7-9; D: NA; CDR3: CASSLTQVGYNEQFF
J: TRBJ2-1; V: TRBV27; D: TRBD2; CDR3: CASQLAGGPRYNEQFF
J: TRBJ2-7; V: TRBV5-7; D: NA; CDR3: CASSLDRRGSYEQYF
J: TRBJ1-6; V: TRBV7-8; D: NA; CDR3: CASSLGRGGNSPLHF
J: TRBJ2-3; V: TRBV5-1; D: TRBD1; CDR3: CASSLEGQGLSGDTQYF
J: TRBJ2-2; V: TRBV5-1; D: TRBD1; CDR3: CASSQDRGNTGELFF
J: TRBJ1-6; V: TRBV24-1; D: NA; CDR3: CATSGWGDAYNSPLHF
J: TRBJ1-1; V: TRBV2; D: NA; CDR3: CASSGENTEAFF
J: TRBJ2-2; V: TRBV10-3; D: TRBD1; CDR3: CAISPGQGGPGELFF
J: TRBJ1-6; V: TRBV19; D: NA; CDR3: CASSRRGGEISPLHF
J: TRBJ1-5; V: TRBV10-3; D: NA; CDR3: CAISESTANQPQHF
J: TRBJ2-1; V: TRBV5-8; D: NA; CDR3: CASSLRLGLGNNEQFF
J: TRBJ1-1; V: TRBV7-2; D: NA; CDR3: CASSLAEGALRGEAFF
J: TRBJ1-3; V: TRBV7-2; D: TRBD1; CDR3: CASRPGTGGDTIYF
J: TRBJ2-6; V: TRBV11-2; D: NA; CDR3: CATDSSSGANVLTF
J: TRBJ2-4; V: TRBV11-2; D: NA; CDR3: CASSSDGDPKNIQYF
J: TRBJ1-3; V: TRBV30; D: NA; CDR3: CAWSPTPGGNTIYF
J: TRBJ1-5; V: TRBV19; D: TRBD1; CDR3: CASSQGQGGVQPQHF
J: TRBJ1-6; V: TRBV5-4; D: NA; CDR3: CASSWGLGNSPLHF